The sequence of this TCR beta chain was determined in a study of blood T cell repertoires in COVID-19. The CDR3 runs to 16 residues. Germline-derived CDR1 and CDR2 are SQVTM and ANQGSEA. The ends lost 1 base at V and 7 bases at J; junction bases unmatched: 14. Sequencing used immunoSEQ multiplex PCR; TCRdb keeps in-frame clones, though not all of them. The table lists under 250,000 clones, just over 85% of them singletons. Sequencing input: peripheral blood. The chain recombines TRBV29-1 with TRBJ1-2; the match to TRBD1 covers 8 bases. The origin of this receptor is a middle-aged man with COVID-19, enrolled during active disease. The chain's CDR3 is CSVEGDRYPLFGGYTF. The DNA for the CDR3 is TGCAGCGTTGAAGGGGACAGGTACCCACTATTTGGTGGCTACACCTTC.